The next 12 T cell receptor beta chains were all read from a single sample in a study of blood T cell repertoires in COVID-19. The assay was immunoSEQ multiplex PCR, and TCRdb's table has in-frame clones only and misses some. The sample has some 400,000 clones, around 87% seen once. Sequencing input: PBMCs or T cells enriched from blood (not recorded which). These TCRs come from a man aged 30-40 years who had recovered from COVID-19.

The chain joins TRBV18 to TRBJ2-2, with TRBD2 as a possible D gene (6 bases). This CDR3 region has 16 residues. V dropped 3 bases and J dropped 4 bases, with 15 bases sitting between them. Germline V gene sequence: CDR1 KGHSH, CDR2 LQKENI. CDR3 residues: CASSPLASPGTGELFF. The CDR3 nucleotides are TGTGCCAGCTCACCCCTAGCGTCCCCGGGCACCGGGGAGCTGTTTTTT.

The rearrangement joins TRBV25-1 to TRBJ2-5, with TRBD1 matching 10 bases. Germline loops: CDR1 MGHDK, CDR2 SYGVNS. CDR3 length equals 16 residues. Trimming at V came to 5 bases and at J to 1 base, leaving 7 bases not matched to a gene. DNA for the CDR3: TGTGCCAGCAGTTCCCGGACAGGGGGTTTCCAAGAGACCCAGTACTTC. Protein: CASSSRTGGFQETQYF. The variable domain in full, with the rest retrieved from reference TRBV25-1 and TRBJ2-5, is EADIYQTPRYLVIGTGKKITLECSQTMGHDKMYWYQQDPGMELHLIHYSYGVNSTEKGDLSSESTVSRIRTEHFPLTLESARPSHTSQYLCASSSRTGGFQETQYFGPGTRLLVL.

The chain joins TRBV28 to TRBJ2-7; 7 nucleotides agree with TRBD1. The germline CDR1 and CDR2 sequences are MDHEN and SYDVKM. This CDR3 spans 16 amino acids. The ends lost 5 bases at V and 2 bases at J; junction bases unmatched: 12. In nucleotides, the CDR3 is TGTGCCAGCAGTCCCCTGTCCGGGACAGTCGCCTACGAGCAGTACTTC. It is translated as CASSPLSGTVAYEQYF.

Comment on this clone: The same CDR3 is also encoded by other DNA sequences in this sample. The gene calls are TRBV28 and TRBJ1-5, with D unresolved. Trimming stripped 2 bases from V and 3 bases from J, with 5 bases between. This CDR3 has 13 residues. From germline, CDR1 is MDHEN and CDR2 SYDVKM. The CDR3 nucleotides read TGTGCCAGCAGTTTAACAGTCAATCAGCCCCAGCATTTT. Residues: CASSLTVNQPQHF.

This clone was seen just once. This chain joins TRBV5-6 and TRBJ2-7, with a tentative D call TRBD2 (5 bases). V lost 6 bases and J 7 bases, leaving 20 bases between the germline ends. From germline, CDR1 is SGHDT and CDR2 YYEEEE. CDR3 length: 14 amino acids. The CDR3 DNA reads TGTGCCAGCAACCCACCCGCTCCGCCGGGGGAGCAGTACTTC. Translating it yields CASNPPAPPGEQYF.

The V call is TRBV19, the J call TRBJ1-3, with 8 bases that match TRBD1. From germline, CDR1 is LNHDA and CDR2 SQIVND (reference sequence). The CDR3 extends over 16 amino acids. V shed 4 bases and J 4 bases; nucleotides not matched to a gene: 9. CDR3 residues: CASSTPGQGRGNTIYF. In DNA form, the CDR3 reads TGTGCCAGTAGTACGCCCGGACAGGGTAGAGGAAACACCATATATTTT.

The chain is built from TRBV2 and TRBJ1-5, with 9 bases that match TRBD1. The CDR3 length is 15 residues. Germline CDR1 reads SNHLY; CDR2 reads FYNNEI. Germline trimming cut 5 bases from V and 1 base from J; bases unmatched to any gene: 3. This CDR3 is CASSWDRESNQPQHF. As DNA, the CDR3 is TGTGCCAGCAGTTGGGACAGGGAAAGCAATCAGCCCCAGCATTTT.

The chain uses TRBV2 and TRBJ2-1; TRBD2 might be the D (7 bases). V gave up 4 bases and J gave up 8 bases, with 18 bases separating them. The V gene's germline CDR1 is SNHLY and CDR2 FYNNEI. The CDR3 runs 15 residues. CDR3 in amino acids: CASSGTQGRVHEQFF. In nucleotides, the CDR3 is TGTGCCAGCAGTGGGACCCAGGGGAGGGTCCATGAGCAGTTCTTC. The full variable domain, in which reference TRBV2 and TRBJ2-1 provide the parts outside the CDR3, is EPEVTQTPSHQVTQMGQEVILRCVPISNHLYFYWYRQILGQKVEFLVSFYNNEISEKSEIFDDQFSVERPDGSNFTLKIRSTKLEDSAMYFCASSGTQGRVHEQFFGPGTRLTVL.

J is TRBJ1-2 and V is TRBV12-2; TRBD1 is taken as the D call from the table, unchecked against the DNA. TRBV12-2 is a known pseudogene. CDR3 length: 20 residues. The CDR3 protein is CASRLYLRDRDKPLTVGYTF. The CDR3 DNA follows: TGTGCAAGTCGCTTATATTTACGCGACAGGGACAAACCCCTCACTGTTGGCTACACCTTC.

The gene calls are TRBV5-1 and TRBJ1-4; D possibly corresponds to TRBD1 (6 bases). From germline, CDR1 is SGHRS and CDR2 YFSETQ. This CDR3 is built from 15 residues. Trimming stripped 4 bases from V and 2 bases from J, with 12 bases between. Here the CDR3 reads CASSQSGDTNEKLFF. DNA for the CDR3: TGCGCCAGCAGCCAGTCAGGGGATACTAATGAAAAACTGTTTTTT.

The V and J genes are TRBV27 and TRBJ2-2, with D uncertain. Trimming took 5 bases from V and 8 from J, leaving 9 bases between them. The germline CDR1 and CDR2 sequences are MNHEY and SMNVEV (reference sequence). The CDR3 has 12 residues. The CDR3 region has the DNA TGTGCCAGCAGTCGTAGTAGAGGGGAGCTGTTTTTT. Amino acids: CASSRSRGELFF.

This rearrangement joins TRBV4-1 to TRBJ2-2, with a weak D call TRBD2 (6 bases). Trimming took 6 bases from V and 1 from J, leaving 15 bases between them. This CDR3 has 16 residues. The germline V gene encodes CDR1 MGHRA and CDR2 YSYEKL. The CDR3 spells CASSRGRGKNTGELFF. The DNA of the CDR3 is TGCGCCAGCAGTCGGGGTCGGGGGAAGAACACCGGGGAGCTGTTTTTT.